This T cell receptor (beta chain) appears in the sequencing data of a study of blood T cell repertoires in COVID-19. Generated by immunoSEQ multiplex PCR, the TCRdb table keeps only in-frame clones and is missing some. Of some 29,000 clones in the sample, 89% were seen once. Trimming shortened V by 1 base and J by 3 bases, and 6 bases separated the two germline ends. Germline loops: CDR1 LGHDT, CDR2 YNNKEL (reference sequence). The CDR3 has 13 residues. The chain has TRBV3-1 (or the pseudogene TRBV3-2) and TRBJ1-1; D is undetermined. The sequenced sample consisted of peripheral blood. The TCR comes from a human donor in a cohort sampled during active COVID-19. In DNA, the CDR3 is TGTGCCAGCAGCCAAGTATCGGACACTGAAGCTTTCTTT. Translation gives CASSQVSDTEAFF.